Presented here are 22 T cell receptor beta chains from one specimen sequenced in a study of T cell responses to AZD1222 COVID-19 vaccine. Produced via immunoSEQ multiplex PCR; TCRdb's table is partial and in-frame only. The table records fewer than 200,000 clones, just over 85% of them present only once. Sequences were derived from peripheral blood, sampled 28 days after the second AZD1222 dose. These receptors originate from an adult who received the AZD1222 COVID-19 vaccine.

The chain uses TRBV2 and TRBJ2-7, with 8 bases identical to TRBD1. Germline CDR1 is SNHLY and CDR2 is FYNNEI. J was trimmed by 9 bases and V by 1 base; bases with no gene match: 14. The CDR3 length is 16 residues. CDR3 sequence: CASSEGSTGTGLMQYF. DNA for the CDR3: TGTGCCAGCAGTGAAGGTAGTACGGGGACAGGACTCATGCAGTACTTC.

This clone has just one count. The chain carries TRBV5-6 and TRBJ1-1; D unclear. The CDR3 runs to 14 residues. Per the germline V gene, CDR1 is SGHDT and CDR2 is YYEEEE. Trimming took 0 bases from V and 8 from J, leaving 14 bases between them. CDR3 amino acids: CASSLVGVEVEAFF. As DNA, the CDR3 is TGTGCCAGCAGCTTGGTTGGCGTGGAGGTCGAAGCTTTCTTT.

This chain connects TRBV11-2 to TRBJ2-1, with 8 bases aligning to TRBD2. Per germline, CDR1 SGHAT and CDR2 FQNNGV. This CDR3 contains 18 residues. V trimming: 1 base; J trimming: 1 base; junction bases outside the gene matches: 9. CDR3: CASSLGRAGGPSYNEQFF. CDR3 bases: TGTGCCAGCAGCTTAGGGAGGGCGGGGGGCCCGTCCTACAATGAGCAGTTCTTC.

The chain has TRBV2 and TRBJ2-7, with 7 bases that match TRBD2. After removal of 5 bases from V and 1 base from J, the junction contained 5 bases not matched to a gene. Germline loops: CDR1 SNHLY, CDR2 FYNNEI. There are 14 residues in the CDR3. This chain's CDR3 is CASSPVGGSYEQYF. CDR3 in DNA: TGTGCCAGCAGTCCGGTGGGGGGGTCCTACGAGCAGTACTTC.

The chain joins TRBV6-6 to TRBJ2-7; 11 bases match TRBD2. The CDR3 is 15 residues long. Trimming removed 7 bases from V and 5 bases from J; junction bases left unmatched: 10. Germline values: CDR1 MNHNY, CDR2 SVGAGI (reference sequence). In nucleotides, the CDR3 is TGTGCCAGCATATCCAGACTAGCGGGGTTTGACGAGCAGTACTTC. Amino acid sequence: CASISRLAGFDEQYF.

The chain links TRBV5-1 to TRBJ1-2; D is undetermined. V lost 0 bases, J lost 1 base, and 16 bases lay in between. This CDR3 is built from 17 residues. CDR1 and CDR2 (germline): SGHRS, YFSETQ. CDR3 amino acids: CASSLGPSREGNYGYTF. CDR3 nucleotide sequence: TGCGCCAGCAGCTTGGGGCCGAGTAGGGAGGGTAACTATGGCTACACCTTC.

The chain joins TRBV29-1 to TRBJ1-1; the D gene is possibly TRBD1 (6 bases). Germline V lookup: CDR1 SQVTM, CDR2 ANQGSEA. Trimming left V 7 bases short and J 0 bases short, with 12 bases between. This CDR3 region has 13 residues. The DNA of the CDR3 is TGCAGCGGGGAGACAGGTTTGAACACTGAAGCTTTCTTT. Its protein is CSGETGLNTEAFF.

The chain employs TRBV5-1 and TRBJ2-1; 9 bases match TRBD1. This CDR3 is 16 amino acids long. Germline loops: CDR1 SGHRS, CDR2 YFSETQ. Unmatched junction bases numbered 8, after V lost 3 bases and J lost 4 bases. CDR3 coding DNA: TGCGCCAGCAGCTGGGGGCCGGGACAGGGATACAATGAGCAGTTCTTC. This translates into CASSWGPGQGYNEQFF.

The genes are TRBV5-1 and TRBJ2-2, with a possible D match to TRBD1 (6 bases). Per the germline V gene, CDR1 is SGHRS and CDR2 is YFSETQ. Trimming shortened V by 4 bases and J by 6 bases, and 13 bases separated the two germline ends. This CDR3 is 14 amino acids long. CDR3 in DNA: TGCGCCAGCAGCCCCGAAACAGGGCCCGGGGAGCTGTTTTTT. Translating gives CASSPETGPGELFF.

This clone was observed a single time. CDR3 residues: CSATDRGNEKLFF. CDR3 sequence (DNA): TGCAGCGCAACGGACAGGGGTAATGAAAAACTGTTTTTT. The V call is TRBV29-1, the J call TRBJ1-4; 9 bases agree with TRBD1. Trimming at V came to 7 bases and at J to 4 bases, leaving 4 bases not matched to a gene. In germline, CDR1 is SQVTM, CDR2 ANQGSEA. CDR3 length: 13 amino acids.

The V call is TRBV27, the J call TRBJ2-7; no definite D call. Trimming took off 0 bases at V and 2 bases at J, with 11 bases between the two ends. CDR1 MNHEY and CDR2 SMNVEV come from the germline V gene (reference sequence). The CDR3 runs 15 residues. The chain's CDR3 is CASSLSSQAPYEQYF. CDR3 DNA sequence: TGTGCCAGCAGTTTATCGTCCCAGGCTCCCTACGAGCAGTACTTC.

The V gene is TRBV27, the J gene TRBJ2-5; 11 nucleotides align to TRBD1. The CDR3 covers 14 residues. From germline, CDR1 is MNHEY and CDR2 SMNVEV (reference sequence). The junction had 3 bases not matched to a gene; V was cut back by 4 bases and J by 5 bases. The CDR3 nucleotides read TGTGCCAGCAGTTCCGGGACAGGGGGGGAGACCCAGTACTTC. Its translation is CASSSGTGGETQYF.

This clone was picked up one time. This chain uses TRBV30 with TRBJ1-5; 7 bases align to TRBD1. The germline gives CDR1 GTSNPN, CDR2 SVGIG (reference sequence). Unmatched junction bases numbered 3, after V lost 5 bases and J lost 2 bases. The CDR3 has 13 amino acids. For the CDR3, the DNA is TGTGCCTGGGCAGGACAGGGCAATCAGCCCCAGCATTTT. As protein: CAWAGQGNQPQHF.

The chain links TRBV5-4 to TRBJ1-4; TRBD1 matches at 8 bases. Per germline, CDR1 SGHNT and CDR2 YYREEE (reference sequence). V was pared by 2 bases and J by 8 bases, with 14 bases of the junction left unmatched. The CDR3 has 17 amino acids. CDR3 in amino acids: CASSFRTGRLRMEKLFF. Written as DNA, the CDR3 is TGTGCCAGCAGCTTTAGGACAGGGCGGCTTAGGATGGAAAAACTGTTTTTT.

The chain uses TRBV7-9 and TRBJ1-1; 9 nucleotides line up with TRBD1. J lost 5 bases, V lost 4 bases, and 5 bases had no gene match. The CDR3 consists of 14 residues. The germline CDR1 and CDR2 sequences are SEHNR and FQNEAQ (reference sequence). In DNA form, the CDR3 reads TGTGCCAGCAGCTGGATGACAGGGGGAACTGAAGCTTTCTTT. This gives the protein CASSWMTGGTEAFF.

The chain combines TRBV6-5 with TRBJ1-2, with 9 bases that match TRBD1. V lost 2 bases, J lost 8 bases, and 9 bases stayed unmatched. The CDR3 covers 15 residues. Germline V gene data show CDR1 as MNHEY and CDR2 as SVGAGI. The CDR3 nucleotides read TGTGCCAGCAGTTACATTTCAGGGACAGGGTGGGGCTACACCTTC. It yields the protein CASSYISGTGWGYTF.

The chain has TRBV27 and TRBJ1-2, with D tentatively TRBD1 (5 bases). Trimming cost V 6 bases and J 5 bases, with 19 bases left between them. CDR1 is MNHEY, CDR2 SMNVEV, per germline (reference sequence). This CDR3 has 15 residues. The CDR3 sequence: CASRDSGTGAYGYTF. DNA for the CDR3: TGTGCCAGCAGGGATTCCGGGACTGGGGCATATGGCTACACCTTC.

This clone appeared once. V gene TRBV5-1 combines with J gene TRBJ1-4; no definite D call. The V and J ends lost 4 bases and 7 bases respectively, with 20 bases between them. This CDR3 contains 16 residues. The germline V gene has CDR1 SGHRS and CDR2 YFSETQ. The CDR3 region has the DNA TGCGCCAGCAGCCCATTACCAGGCTCTGGGAGTGAAAAACTGTTTTTT. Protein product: CASSPLPGSGSEKLFF.

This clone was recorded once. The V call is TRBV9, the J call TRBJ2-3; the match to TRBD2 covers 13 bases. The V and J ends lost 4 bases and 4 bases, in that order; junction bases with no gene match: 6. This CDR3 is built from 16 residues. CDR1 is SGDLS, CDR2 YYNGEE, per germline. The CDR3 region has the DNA TGTGCCAGCAGCATACTAGCGGGGGGGCCTCCAGATACGCAGTATTTT. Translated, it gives CASSILAGGPPDTQYF.

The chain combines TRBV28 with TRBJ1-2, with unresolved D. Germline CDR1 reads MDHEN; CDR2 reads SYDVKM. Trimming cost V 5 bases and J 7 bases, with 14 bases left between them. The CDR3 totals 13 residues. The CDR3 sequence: CASSRTDRIGYTF. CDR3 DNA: TGTGCCAGCAGTCGAACTGATCGGATTGGCTACACCTTC.

The CDR3 is CASSSGRTGGREKLFF. Written as DNA, the CDR3 is TGCGCCAGCAGTTCAGGACGGACAGGGGGTAGAGAAAAACTGTTTTTT. The V and J genes are TRBV5-1 and TRBJ1-4, with 10 bases identical to TRBD1. The CDR3 has 16 residues. V shed 5 bases and J 8 bases; nucleotides not matched to a gene: 12. The germline V gene has CDR1 SGHRS and CDR2 YFSETQ. The full variable domain, its missing parts supplied by reference TRBV5-1 and TRBJ1-4, is KAGVTQTPRYLIKTRGQQVTLSCSPISGHRSVSWYQQTPGQGLQFLFEYFSETQRNKGNFPGRFSGRQFSNSRSEMNVSTLELGDSALYLCASSSGRTGGREKLFFGSGTQLSVL.

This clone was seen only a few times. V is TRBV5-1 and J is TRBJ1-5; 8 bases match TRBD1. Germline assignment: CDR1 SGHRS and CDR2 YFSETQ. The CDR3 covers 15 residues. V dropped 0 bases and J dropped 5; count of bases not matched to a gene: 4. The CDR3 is CASSLGQGAHQPQHF. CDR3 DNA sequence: TGCGCCAGCAGCTTGGGGCAGGGGGCTCATCAGCCCCAGCATTTT.